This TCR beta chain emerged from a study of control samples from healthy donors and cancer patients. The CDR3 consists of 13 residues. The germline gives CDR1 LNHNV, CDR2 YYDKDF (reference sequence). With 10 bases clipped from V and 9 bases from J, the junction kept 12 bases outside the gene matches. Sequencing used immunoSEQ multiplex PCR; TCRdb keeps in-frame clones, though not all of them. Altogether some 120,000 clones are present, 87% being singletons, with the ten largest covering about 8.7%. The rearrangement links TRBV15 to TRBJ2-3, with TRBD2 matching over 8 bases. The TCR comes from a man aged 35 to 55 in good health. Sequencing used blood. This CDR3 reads CAMLAGIKRTQYF. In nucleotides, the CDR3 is TGTGCCATGTTAGCGGGGATCAAGCGGACGCAGTATTTT.